These T cell receptor beta chains were read from a single sample in a study of T cell repertoires in cytomegalovirus infection. TCRdb reprocessed the reads via MiXCR and lists one record per CDR3 protein. The sample holds about 530,000 distinct CDR3 sequences; 26% are singletons and the top ten take 13%. Sample: PBMCs. The origin of the receptors is a human donor in good health (CMV status not recorded). Some clones in this sample may be carry-over from other donors' samples. Both conserved end residues are part of each CDR3. Fields, in order: D gene, V gene, J gene, CDR3 protein. The D gene is left open where the match is weak.

NA,TRBV27,TRBJ2-6,CASSLSPGGSGANVLTF
TRBD1,TRBV6-6,TRBJ1-2,CASSDFRQGPGGDTF
NA,TRBV6-1,TRBJ2-6,CASSEPRGRANVLTF
NA,TRBV2,TRBJ2-6,CASSDRGTSGANVLTF
NA,TRBV19,TRBJ1-2,CATAYRAASGYTF
NA,TRBV6-5,TRBJ1-1,CASSYFGSEAFF
NA,TRBV11-1,TRBJ2-2,CASTYVTVTTGELFF
NA,TRBV7-6,TRBJ2-5,CASSHAARETQYF
NA,TRBV3-1,TRBJ2-5,CASSQGFGETQYF
TRBD1,TRBV7-3,TRBJ1-6,CASSTGTDNSPLHF
TRBD2,TRBV11-3,TRBJ2-1,CASSAGAGWNEQFF
NA,TRBV20-1,TRBJ2-7,CSASYEQYF
NA,TRBV15,TRBJ2-5,CATSRTRLSGETQYF
NA,TRBV14,TRBJ1-6,CASSQLFASPLHF
NA,TRBV12-3/TRBV12-4,TRBJ1-1,CASSLAVLGVGNTEAFF
NA,TRBV19,TRBJ1-1,CASSISDFAEGGAFF
TRBD2,TRBV20-1,TRBJ2-3,CSARTLAGTDTQYF
NA,TRBV5-3,TRBJ1-6,CASSRDTTSGSPLHF
NA,TRBV6-1,TRBJ1-5,CASKLVGQPQHF
NA,TRBV7-9,TRBJ1-1,CASSLAPWGEAFF
NA,TRBV19,TRBJ2-2,CASSIWVKSAGELFF
TRBD1,TRBV11-2,TRBJ2-5,CASSPGTGTYQETQYF
TRBD2,TRBV12-5,TRBJ2-3,CASGLVVAGGDTQYF
NA,TRBV2,TRBJ1-5,CASSGGTVSNQPQHF
NA,TRBV12-3/TRBV12-4,TRBJ1-4,CASSLSGTQAEKLFF
NA,TRBV24-1,TRBJ2-1,CATSGGYEQFF
NA,TRBV20-1,TRBJ2-5,CSARSRETQYF
NA,TRBV5-1,TRBJ2-7,CASSLHSVNIYEQYF